The next 22 T cell receptor beta chains were all read from a single sample in a study of response to subunit inactivated influenza vaccine (dated by TCRdb to 2016 to 2019). The library was obtained by RT-PCR. For sequencing, an Illumina HiSeq 2500 was employed. The public reads were reprocessed in TCRdb via fastp at Q25 and MiXCR, keeping in-frame beta chains. One record per CDR3 amino acid sequence lists the most common genes and DNA. This sample lists about 800,000 distinct CDR3 sequences; 21% were detected once. Of the sample, 10% to 13% falls within the top ten clones. Sequencing used PBMCs from blood, obtained approximately 5 days after vaccination. These TCRs come from a man aged 45 to 65 who received an inactivated influenza vaccine. Donor details come from another sample of the same person, matched by shared clones.

This sequence joins TRBV20-1 and TRBJ2-7, with 7 bases that match TRBD2. Germline V CDR1 and CDR2: DFQATT, SNEGSKA (reference sequence). The CDR3 sequence is 15 residues long. V lost 0 bases to trimming and J lost 1 base; unmatched junction nucleotides: 6. The CDR3 DNA sequence: TGCAGTGCTAGAGATCCTAGCGGAGCGTCCTACGAGCAGTACTTC. Amino acids: CSARDPSGASYEQYF.

Note on this clonotype: At one of its ends the junction is not consistent with the germline gene, which may arise from a read error. The rearrangement joins TRBV5-5 to TRBJ2-2, with 9 bases that match TRBD1. The germline V gene has CDR1 SGHKS and CDR2 YYEKEE (reference sequence). The CDR3 is 16 amino acids. CDR3: CASSPTGTGNSGELFF. The CDR3 nucleotides are TGTGCCAGCAGCCCCACGGGGACAGGGAACAGCGGGGAGCTGTTTTTT.

This rearrangement joins TRBV12-3 or TRBV12-4 to TRBJ1-4; 7 nucleotides match TRBD1. J gave up 6 bases and V 3 bases, and 7 bases lay outside the gene matches. The CDR3 extends over 15 amino acids. DNA of the CDR3: TGTGCCAGCAGTTTGGCAGGGGGATGGGATGAAAAACTGTTTTTT. It encodes CASSLAGGWDEKLFF.

This rearrangement joins TRBV7-3 to TRBJ2-2; 8 bases are a match to TRBD2. This CDR3 is 15 amino acids long. V dropped 2 bases and J dropped 8; count of bases not matched to a gene: 7. Germline CDR1 and CDR2: SGHTA and FQGTGA. CDR3 amino acids: CASSLALREGGELFF. CDR3 coding DNA: TGTGCCAGCAGCTTAGCGCTCCGGGAGGGGGGGGAGCTGTTTTTT.

The genes are TRBV12-3 or TRBV12-4 and TRBJ1-1; D unresolved. With 8 bases removed from V and 2 bases from J, the gap between germline ends came to 12 bases. This CDR3 region has 13 residues. The CDR3 loop is CASSKRVNTEAFF. The CDR3 nucleotides read TGTGCCAGCTCTAAGAGGGTTAACACTGAAGCTTTCTTT.

The V and J genes are TRBV6-2 or TRBV6-3 and TRBJ2-7, with TRBD1 identical over 10 bases. The CDR3 contains 13 residues. The V segment lost 7 bases and the J segment 7 bases; nucleotides outside the gene matches: 7. Germline V gene lookup returns CDR1 MNHEY and CDR2 SVGEGT. The CDR3 protein is CASIGTGDREQYF. CDR3 DNA: TGTGCCAGCATCGGGACAGGGGACAGGGAGCAGTACTTC.

The chain is built from TRBV25-1 and TRBJ2-7; TRBD2 is a possible D gene (7 bases). The CDR3 spans 13 residues. Germline-derived CDR1 and CDR2 are MGHDK and SYGVNS. V was pared by 6 bases and J by 3 bases, with 12 bases between. CDR3 sequence reads: CASREGGSYEQYF. The CDR3 coding sequence is TGTGCCAGCAGAGAGGGGGGGAGCTACGAGCAGTACTTC.

The V call is TRBV10-3, the J call TRBJ2-7, with TRBD1 matching 7 bases. The CDR3 length is 14 residues. Germline-derived CDR1 and CDR2 are ENHRY and SYGVKD. The J segment lost 3 bases and the V segment lost 6 bases, leaving 8 bases of the junction unmatched. CDR3 bases: TGTGCCATCAGGGCCGGGACAGCTTACTACGAGCAGTACTTC. It yields the protein CAIRAGTAYYEQYF.

V usage is TRBV5-6 and J usage is TRBJ2-1, with TRBD1 matching 7 bases. J was trimmed by 6 bases and V by 2 bases; bases with no gene match: 2. Germline CDR1 SGHDT, CDR2 YYEEEE. The CDR3 loop spans 13 amino acids. CDR3 sequence: CASSLWTGNEQFF. In DNA, the CDR3 is TGTGCCAGCAGCTTATGGACAGGCAATGAGCAGTTCTTC.

The chain combines TRBV6-1 with TRBJ2-3; D not resolved. V was cut by 8 bases and J by 2 bases, with 14 bases left in between. CDR1 and CDR2 from the germline V gene are MNHNS and SASEGT. The CDR3 has 14 amino acids. This CDR3 is CASSWALDTDTQYF. The CDR3, as DNA: TGTGCCAGCTCCTGGGCCTTAGACACAGATACGCAGTATTTT.

This chain joins TRBV7-6 and TRBJ2-7; 7 bases align to TRBD1. Trimming took 1 base from V and 6 from J; bases not matched to a gene: 6. Germline CDR1 is SGHVS and CDR2 is FNYEAQ. This CDR3 contains 14 residues. The CDR3 nucleotides are TGTGCCAGCAGCTTAGGTACAGGGGTGGGCGAGCAGTACTTC. The encoded protein is CASSLGTGVGEQYF.

The chain combines TRBV20-1 with TRBJ2-2; D gene uncertain. The length of the CDR3 is 14 residues. V gave up 1 base and J gave up 0 bases, with 6 bases separating them. Per the germline V gene, CDR1 is DFQATT and CDR2 is SNEGSKA (reference sequence). The DNA of the CDR3 is TGCAGTGCTAGAGCTCGTTCGAACACCGGGGAGCTGTTTTTT. Its protein product is CSARARSNTGELFF.

This clonotype was seen only a few times. V usage is TRBV3-1 and J usage is TRBJ2-3; 7 nucleotides line up with TRBD2. Germline CDR1 reads LGHDT; CDR2 reads YNNKEL (reference sequence). The CDR3 sequence is 16 residues long. The J segment lost 1 base and the V segment lost 3 bases, leaving 7 bases of the junction unmatched. CDR3 in amino acids: CASSHLGAGGTDTQYF. The DNA of the CDR3 is TGTGCCAGCAGCCATCTCGGGGCGGGGGGCACAGATACGCAGTATTTT.

This clonotype appeared a few times. This chain uses TRBV12-3 or TRBV12-4 with TRBJ1-1; D remains ambiguous. The CDR3 contains 13 residues. V was trimmed by 7 bases and J by 3 bases, leaving 12 bases between them. Written as DNA, the CDR3 is TGTGCCAGCACCCTCGGGCGGGACACTGAAGCTTTCTTT. Encoded protein: CASTLGRDTEAFF.

This chain joins TRBV12-3 or TRBV12-4 and TRBJ2-1, with 8 bases aligning to TRBD2. V shed 3 bases and J 4 bases; nucleotides not matched to a gene: 11. The CDR3 runs to 17 residues. The CDR3 protein is CASSLAVGGGWYNEQFF. DNA of the CDR3: TGTGCCAGCAGTTTGGCCGTCGGGGGGGGGTGGTACAATGAGCAGTTCTTC.

This sequence joins TRBV7-2 and TRBJ2-7; TRBD1 matches at 7 bases. CDR3 length: 15 residues. The V gene end was trimmed by 3 bases and the J gene end by 5 bases; junction bases not matched to a gene: 10. Germline CDR1 is SGHTA and CDR2 is FQGNSA. The CDR3 coding sequence is TGTGCCAGCAGCTTTTTCGAGGGGGCGGTGGACGAGCAGTACTTC. This sequence encodes CASSFFEGAVDEQYF. The variable domain in full, completed from reference TRBV7-2 and TRBJ2-7, reads GAGVSQSPSNKVTEKGKDVELRCDPISGHTALYWYRQSLGQGLEFLIYFQGNSAPDKSGLPSDRFSAERTGGSVSTLTIQRTQQEDSAVYLCASSFFEGAVDEQYFGPGTRLTVT.

V gene TRBV27 combines with J gene TRBJ2-2, with D perhaps TRBD1 (6 bases). The CDR3 totals 15 residues. Trimming left V 1 base short and J 5 bases short, with 11 bases between. Germline CDR1 reads MNHEY; CDR2 reads SMNVEV (reference sequence). The CDR3 region is CASSLLGAETGELFF. DNA of the CDR3: TGTGCCAGCAGTTTATTGGGGGCAGAGACCGGGGAGCTGTTTTTT.

The chain's CDR3 is CASRDSASYEQYF. For the CDR3, the DNA is TGTGCCAGCAGGGACTCTGCCTCCTACGAGCAGTACTTC. This sequence joins TRBV6-2 or TRBV6-3 and TRBJ2-7, with a weak D call TRBD2 (5 bases). This CDR3 is 13 amino acids long. Germline lookup yields CDR1 MNHEY and CDR2 SVGEGT. V was cut by 6 bases and J by 0 bases, with 9 bases left in between.

This clonotype came up a few times. The V gene is TRBV5-1, the J gene TRBJ1-1; maybe TRBD1 (5 bases). Between the trimmed V and J ends, which lost 4 bases and 3 bases, there was a span of 16 bases. The CDR3 sequence is 15 residues long. The germline V gene encodes CDR1 SGHRS and CDR2 YFSETQ. DNA of the CDR3: TGCGCCAGCAGCCCTACTGGGAGGGGCCACACTGAAGCTTTCTTT. It codes for CASSPTGRGHTEAFF.

This rearrangement joins TRBV24-1 to TRBJ2-1; the D gene is possibly TRBD1 (6 bases). V gave up 6 bases and J gave up 9 bases, with 14 bases separating them. The CDR3 spans 13 residues. From germline, CDR1 is KGHDR and CDR2 SFDVKD. Here the CDR3 reads CATSPTPRGEQFF. The CDR3 bases are TGTGCCACCAGTCCCACCCCCAGGGGTGAGCAGTTCTTC.

This clonotype has only a few counts. The chain couples TRBV20-1 to TRBJ2-5; 11 positions agree with TRBD2. The J segment lost 5 bases and the V segment lost 5 bases, leaving 13 bases of the junction unmatched. The CDR3 runs to 16 residues. Germline loops: CDR1 DFQATT, CDR2 SNEGSKA (reference sequence). The CDR3 DNA sequence: TGCAGTGCTTTCTGGAGTAGCGGGAGGGCCTGGGAGACCCAGTACTTC. Its translation is CSAFWSSGRAWETQYF.

The chain has TRBV5-1 and TRBJ2-2; the match to TRBD1 covers 8 bases. This CDR3 contains 16 residues. After removal of 4 bases from V and 4 bases from J, the junction contained 9 bases not matched to a gene. In germline, CDR1 is SGHRS, CDR2 YFSETQ. The CDR3 sequence is CASSPRTGLSTGELFF. The CDR3 nucleotides are TGCGCCAGCAGCCCCCGGACAGGGTTGAGCACCGGGGAGCTGTTTTTT.